What follows are 15 T cell receptor beta chains derived from one specimen sequenced in a study of T cells expressing NK-cell markers. Reanalyzing the 5' RACE reads, TCRdb keeps one entry per CDR3 protein, without DNA. Its table records a few hundred thousand distinct CDR3 sequences. Sequencing was performed on blood T cells: a sorted CD56 or NKG2C T cell subset, CD4+ or CD8+ T cells, or bulk PBMC T cells (not recorded which). The source is a man aged 18 to 29 in good health.

The rearrangement joins TRBV3-1 to TRBJ2-1. Germline CDR1 LGHDT, CDR2 YNNKEL (reference sequence). The CDR3 spans 15 residues. The CDR3 loop is CASSQGGDSYNEQFF.

The chain joins TRBV20-1 to TRBJ2-3; absent DNA, TCRdb's TRBD2 call cannot be checked. The germline V gene has CDR1 DFQATT and CDR2 SNEGSKA (reference sequence). The CDR3 is made up of 15 amino acids. CDR3 protein: CSASGLAGFTDTQYF.

CDR3 loop: CASSSGTRYEQYF. V is TRBV7-2 and J is TRBJ2-7; the TRBD1 assignment by TCRdb is unverifiable without DNA. Per germline, CDR1 SGHTA and CDR2 FQGNSA. The CDR3 sequence is 13 residues long.

The genes are TRBV20-1 and TRBJ2-7; the D call of TRBD1 rests on TCRdb alone, since no DNA is present to check it. The CDR3 sequence is 15 residues long. The germline gives CDR1 DFQATT, CDR2 SNEGSKA (reference sequence). The CDR3 spells CSARELTAGAYEQYF.

V usage is TRBV25-1 and J usage is TRBJ2-5; TCRdb gives TRBD1 as the D gene, but with no DNA this cannot be confirmed. Per germline, CDR1 MGHDK and CDR2 SYGVNS. The CDR3 covers 17 residues. The CDR3 spells CASSEFGGREKGETQYF.

This chain connects TRBV7-3 to TRBJ2-7; TCRdb outputs TRBD2, but without DNA this stays unchecked. Germline loops: CDR1 SGHTA, CDR2 FQGTGA. The CDR3 spans 13 residues. Here the CDR3 reads CASSNGRAGEQYF.

The V gene is TRBV5-1, the J gene TRBJ1-5; absent DNA, TCRdb's TRBD1 call cannot be checked. This CDR3 contains 16 residues. The germline CDR1 and CDR2 sequences are SGHRS and YFSETQ. The CDR3 loop reads CASSEGTAGSNQPQHF.

V is TRBV12-3 or TRBV12-4 and J is TRBJ1-6. This CDR3 has 13 residues. The CDR3 region is CASSGTRDITLHF.

This chain links TRBV12-3 or TRBV12-4 with TRBJ2-6; absent DNA, TCRdb's TRBD1 call cannot be checked. The length of the CDR3 is 18 residues. The CDR3 loop is CASSFGARGWAGANVLTF.

The V and J genes are TRBV7-2 and TRBJ2-1; TCRdb picks TRBD2, but there is no DNA to check that call. The germline V gene encodes CDR1 SGHTA and CDR2 FQGNSA. The CDR3 totals 15 residues. CDR3: CASSRDSTTYNEQFF.

The rearrangement joins TRBV7-9 to TRBJ2-1. Per germline, CDR1 SEHNR and CDR2 FQNEAQ (reference sequence). The CDR3 length is 11 residues. CDR3 amino acids: CASSLSGGQFF.

This chain links TRBV3-1 with TRBJ2-1; lacking DNA, the TRBD2 call made by TCRdb goes unchecked. The germline V gene has CDR1 LGHDT and CDR2 YNNKEL (reference sequence). This CDR3 is built from 15 residues. This chain's CDR3 is CASALSGTRYNEQFF.

CDR3 loop: CASSPQTGVLGEQYF. The V call is TRBV12-3 or TRBV12-4, the J call TRBJ2-7; the TCRdb D gene call, TRBD1, has no DNA to confirm it. CDR3 length: 15 amino acids.

The V gene is TRBV28, the J gene TRBJ2-5; TCRdb selects TRBD2, and the lack of DNA leaves this call unchecked. The CDR3 covers 13 residues. Germline CDR1 is MDHEN and CDR2 is SYDVKM. The CDR3 here is CATYGLLKETQYF.

The chain has TRBV5-1 and TRBJ2-3; no DNA is available, so the TRBD1 call from TCRdb remains unchecked. CDR3 length equals 12 residues. Germline lookup yields CDR1 SGHRS and CDR2 YFSETQ. CDR3: CASSRDTDTQYF.